Following are 14 T cell receptor beta chains from one sample sequenced in a study of blood T cell repertoires in COVID-19. Repertoires were generated with immunoSEQ multiplex PCR, while TCRdb's copy carries only in-frame clones and drops some. The sample records 200,000 to 250,000 clones, 80% being singletons. Source material: peripheral blood. The receptors were gathered from a human donor in a cohort sampled during active COVID-19.

A note on this clone: At one boundary the junction diverges from the germline segment, which might be a read error. The chain has TRBV5-4 and TRBJ2-3; 7 bases agree with TRBD2. Germline assignment: CDR1 SGHNT and CDR2 YYREEE (reference sequence). This CDR3 is 15 amino acids long. CDR3 loop: CASTLGGLYTDTQYF. Written as DNA, the CDR3 is TGTGCCAGCACCTTGGGGGGACTATACACAGATACGCAGTATTTT. Full variable domain (rest looked up from reference TRBV5-4 and TRBJ2-3): ETGVTQSPTHLIKTRGQQVTLRCSSQSGHNTVSWYQQALGQGPQFIFQYYREEENGRGNFPPRFSGLQFPNYSSELNVNALELDDSALYLCASTLGGLYTDTQYFGPGTRLTVL.

V usage is TRBV28 and J usage is TRBJ1-2, with D perhaps TRBD1 (6 bases). Trimming cost V 6 bases and J 7 bases, with 24 bases left between them. The CDR3 covers 16 residues. CDR1 and CDR2 from the germline V gene are MDHEN and SYDVKM. This chain's CDR3 is CASSLEGHRAVAGYTF. The CDR3 bases are TGTGCCAGCAGCCTAGAGGGTCACAGGGCAGTGGCTGGCTACACCTTC.

This chain connects TRBV5-1 to TRBJ1-4; TRBD1 aligns across 11 bases. This CDR3 spans 13 amino acids. V lost 8 bases to trimming and J lost 7 bases; unmatched junction nucleotides: 4. The germline gives CDR1 SGHRS, CDR2 YFSETQ. The CDR3 loop reads CASRGQGGEKLFF. CDR3 in DNA: TGCGCCAGTAGGGGACAGGGGGGTGAAAAACTGTTTTTT.

The chain is built from TRBV4-3 and TRBJ1-1; D might be TRBD1 (6 bases). Germline V lookup: CDR1 LGHNA, CDR2 YSLEER. The CDR3 sequence is 14 residues long. Trimming shortened V by 0 bases and J by 5 bases, and 10 bases separated the two germline ends. The CDR3 nucleotides read TGCGCCAGCAGCCAAGACCCTCAGGGGACTGAAGCTTTCTTT. Its protein product is CASSQDPQGTEAFF.

The chain links TRBV29-1 to TRBJ2-3; no reliable D call. CDR3 length equals 13 residues. V dropped 0 bases and J dropped 3 bases, with 7 bases sitting between them. Germline loops: CDR1 SQVTM, CDR2 ANQGSEA. The CDR3 reads CSVEDRVTDTQYF. In nucleotides, the CDR3 is TGCAGCGTTGAAGATCGCGTAACAGATACGCAGTATTTT.

This sequence joins TRBV27 and TRBJ1-1; D perhaps matches TRBD1 (6 bases). CDR1 is MNHEY, CDR2 SMNVEV, per germline (reference sequence). V lost 5 bases and J 1 base, leaving 14 bases between the germline ends. This CDR3 comprises 15 residues. In nucleotides, the CDR3 is TGTGCCAGCAGTCCCTTAGGGGGGGGGAACACTGAAGCTTTCTTT. Its translation is CASSPLGGGNTEAFF.

The chain uses TRBV12-3 or TRBV12-4 and TRBJ2-2; 7 bases agree with TRBD2. This CDR3 has 13 amino acids. V was clipped by 6 bases and J by 4 bases; unmatched bases: 2. The CDR3 sequence: CASSGEGTGELFF. The CDR3 bases are TGTGCCAGCAGCGGGGAGGGCACCGGGGAGCTGTTTTTT.

The rearrangement joins TRBV7-9 to TRBJ2-1, with D possibly TRBD1 on 6 matching bases. V was trimmed by 9 bases and J by 9 bases, leaving 21 bases between them. CDR1 is SEHNR and CDR2 is FQNEAQ in the germline V gene (reference sequence). The CDR3 spans 14 residues. The CDR3 bases are TGTGCCAGGAACCCCCCCATGGGGGCGAGTGAGCAGTTCTTC. This codes for CARNPPMGASEQFF.

CDR3 amino acids: CASSFSVSYEQYF. The CDR3 nucleotides are TGTGCCAGCAGCTTCTCTGTCTCCTACGAGCAGTACTTC. This rearrangement joins TRBV7-2 to TRBJ2-7; D is unresolved. The CDR3 runs 13 residues. Trimming took off 3 bases at V and 0 bases at J, with 6 bases between the two ends. From germline, CDR1 is SGHTA and CDR2 FQGNSA.

The chain links TRBV7-2 to TRBJ2-5, with 8 bases that match TRBD1. In germline, CDR1 is SGHTA, CDR2 FQGNSA. This CDR3 contains 16 residues. V lost 5 bases, J lost 5 bases, and 13 bases stayed unmatched. In DNA form, the CDR3 reads TGTGCCAGCAGCCAACCCTCAGGGGGCTGGGTGGAGACCCAGTACTTC. Its translation is CASSQPSGGWVETQYF. The whole variable domain, filled in from reference TRBV7-2 and TRBJ2-5, reads GAGVSQSPSNKVTEKGKDVELRCDPISGHTALYWYRQSLGQGLEFLIYFQGNSAPDKSGLPSDRFSAERTGGSVSTLTIQRTQQEDSAVYLCASSQPSGGWVETQYFGPGTRLLVL.

The chain recombines TRBV28 with TRBJ1-2; 9 nucleotides align to TRBD1. The CDR3 sequence is 15 residues long. Germline V gene data show CDR1 as MDHEN and CDR2 as SYDVKM. V lost 4 bases to trimming and J lost 7 bases; unmatched junction nucleotides: 10. In DNA form, the CDR3 reads TGTGCCAGCAGTTCGAGTGGACAGGGGAGCGGTGGCTACACCTTC. It encodes CASSSSGQGSGGYTF.

The J gene is TRBJ2-7, the V gene TRBV9, with D possibly being TRBD1 (5 bases). The CDR3 is 15 amino acids. CDR1 is SGDLS and CDR2 is YYNGEE in the germline V gene. V lost 3 bases to trimming and J lost 3 bases, with 16 bases between them. This CDR3 is CASSAGAGSVYEQYF. CDR3 coding DNA: TGTGCCAGCAGCGCCGGAGCAGGGTCTGTCTACGAGCAGTACTTC. Full variable domain (remainder filled in from reference TRBV9 and TRBJ2-7): DSGVTQTPKHLITATGQRVTLRCSPRSGDLSVYWYQQSLDQGLQFLIQYYNGEERAKGNILERFSAQQFPDLHSELNLSSLELGDSALYFCASSAGAGSVYEQYFGPGTRLTVT.

The chain is built from TRBV9 and TRBJ2-3; D may be TRBD2 (5 bases). Germline assignment: CDR1 SGDLS and CDR2 YYNGEE. V lost 4 bases and J lost 0, with 12 bases in between. The CDR3 loop spans 15 amino acids. CDR3 sequence: CASSTGITSTDTQYF. The CDR3 coding sequence is TGTGCCAGCAGCACGGGGATTACTAGCACAGATACGCAGTATTTT.

The chain carries TRBV27 and TRBJ2-2; TRBD2 matches 10 bases. The germline V gene has CDR1 MNHEY and CDR2 SMNVEV (reference sequence). CDR3 size: 16 residues. V was clipped by 6 bases and J by 4 bases; unmatched bases: 8. The chain's CDR3 is CASRRGLAESTGELFF. The CDR3 region has the DNA TGTGCCAGCAGACGCGGACTAGCGGAGTCCACCGGGGAGCTGTTTTTT.